This T cell receptor (beta chain) was documented in a study of T-cell reconstitution after alpha-beta-depleted transplantation in children. Of note for this clonotype: Its antigen remains unknown.

The CDR3 runs 15 residues. Germline CDR1 reads DFQATT; CDR2 reads SNEGSKA (reference sequence). For TCRbeta, the library was prepared with unique molecular identifiers. One entry per CDR3 protein, called by TCRdb with MiXCR from the PCR reads. The repertoire holds approximately 120,000 distinct CDR3 sequences, with roughly 10% as singletons. Study-wide results and caveats: Approximately two months post-transplant, alpha-beta T cells reportedly originated from several hundred expanded graft clones.

Material: PBMCs, mostly from graft donor cells, obtained 180 days after TCRalphabeta/CD19-depleted stem cell transplant. The rearrangement joins TRBV20-1 to TRBJ2-5, with 14 bases that match TRBD2. The receptor was derived from a girl under three years old who had a stem cell transplant for combined immunodeficiency, so the T cells may come from the graft donor. The CDR3 DNA reads as TGCCACGTTGGGGGACTAGCGGGAGAGACAGAGACCCAGTACTTC. This encodes CHVGGLAGETETQYF.